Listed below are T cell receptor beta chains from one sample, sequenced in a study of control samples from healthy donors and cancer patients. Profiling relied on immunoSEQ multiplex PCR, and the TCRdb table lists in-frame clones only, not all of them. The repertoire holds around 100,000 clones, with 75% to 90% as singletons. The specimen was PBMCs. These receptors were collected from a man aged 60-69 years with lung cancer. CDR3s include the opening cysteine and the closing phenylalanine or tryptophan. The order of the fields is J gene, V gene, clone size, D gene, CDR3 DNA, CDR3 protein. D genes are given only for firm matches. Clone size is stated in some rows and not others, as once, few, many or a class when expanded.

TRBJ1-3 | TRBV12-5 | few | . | TGTGCTAGTGGTCCCCTAGCAGGGAGGACTGGAAACACCATATATTTT | CASGPLAGRTGNTIYF
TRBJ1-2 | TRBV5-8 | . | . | TGTGCCAGCAGCTTACGGGGGACAAATGAATATGGCTACACCTTC | CASSLRGTNEYGYTF
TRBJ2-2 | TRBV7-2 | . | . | TGTGCCAGCAGCATTACCCTCGCCACCGGGGAGCTGTTTTTT | CASSITLATGELFF
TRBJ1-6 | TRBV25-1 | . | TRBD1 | TGTGCCAGCAGCCTGACAGGGGATAATTCACCCCTCCACTTT | CASSLTGDNSPLHF
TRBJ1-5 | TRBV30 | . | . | TGTGCCTGGAGTAGGGCCAGGGAGGGGATGAGTAATCAGCCCCAGCATTTT | CAWSRAREGMSNQPQHF
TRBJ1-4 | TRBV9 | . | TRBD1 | TGTGCCAGCAGCTTGGGACAGGTCGGAGCTAATGAAAAACTGTTTTTT | CASSLGQVGANEKLFF
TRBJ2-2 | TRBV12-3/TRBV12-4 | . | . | TGTGCCAGCAGAGGGGTGAACACCGGGGAGCTGTTTTTT | CASRGVNTGELFF
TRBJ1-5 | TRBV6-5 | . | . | TGTGCCAGCAGTTCCGGGACCGCCAGCAATCAGCCCCAGCATTTT | CASSSGTASNQPQHF
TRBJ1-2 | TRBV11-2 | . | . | TGTGCCAGCAGCTCAGCGGGTTCGGGAGGCTACACCTTC | CASSSAGSGGYTF
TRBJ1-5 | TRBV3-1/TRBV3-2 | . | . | TGTGCCAGCAGCAGACAGGATCAGCCCCAGCATTTT | CASSRQDQPQHF
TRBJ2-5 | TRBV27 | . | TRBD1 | TGTGCCAGCAGTCCTTCGGACAGGTCCAAGTCGGCCCAGTACTTC | CASSPSDRSKSAQYF
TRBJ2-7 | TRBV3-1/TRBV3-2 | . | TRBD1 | TGTGCCAGCAGCCAACCTGGGACAGCTACCGAGCAGTACTTC | CASSQPGTATEQYF
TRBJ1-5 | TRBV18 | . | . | TGTGCCAGCTCACCAGGGTATAGCAATCAGCCCCAGCATTTT | CASSPGYSNQPQHF
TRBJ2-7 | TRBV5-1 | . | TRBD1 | TGCGCCAGCAGCCAAACGGACAGGCACCCCTACGAGCAGTACTTC | CASSQTDRHPYEQYF
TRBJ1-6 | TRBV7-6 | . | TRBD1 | TGTGCCAGCAGCTCGTCGGGACAGGGAGAATCACCCCTCCACTTT | CASSSSGQGESPLHF
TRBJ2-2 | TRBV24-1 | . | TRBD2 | TGTGCCACCAGTGTAGCGGGCTATTCCACCGGGGAGCTGTTTTTT | CATSVAGYSTGELFF
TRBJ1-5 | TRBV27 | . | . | TGTGCCAGCAGTTTAAATGCAGGGAACCAGCCCCAGCATTTT | CASSLNAGNQPQHF
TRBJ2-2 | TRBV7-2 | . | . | TGTGCCAGCAGCTTCCGGGGGGCGCACGGGGAGCTGTTTTTT | CASSFRGAHGELFF
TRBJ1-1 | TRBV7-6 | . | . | TGTGCCAGCAGCAAAGTGTACCGGGCTGAAGCTTTCTTT | CASSKVYRAEAFF
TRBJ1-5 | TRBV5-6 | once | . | TGTGCCAGCAGTATGTGGGGTTACAATCAGCCCCAGCATTTT | CASSMWGYNQPQHF
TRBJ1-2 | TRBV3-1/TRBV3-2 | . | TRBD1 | TGTGCCAGCAGCCGACAGGGGGCGGAGGATGGCTACACCTTC | CASSRQGAEDGYTF
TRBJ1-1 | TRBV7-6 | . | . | TGTGCCAGCAGCTTAGCGCTGGGCAGATCGAACACTGAAGCTTTCTTT | CASSLALGRSNTEAFF